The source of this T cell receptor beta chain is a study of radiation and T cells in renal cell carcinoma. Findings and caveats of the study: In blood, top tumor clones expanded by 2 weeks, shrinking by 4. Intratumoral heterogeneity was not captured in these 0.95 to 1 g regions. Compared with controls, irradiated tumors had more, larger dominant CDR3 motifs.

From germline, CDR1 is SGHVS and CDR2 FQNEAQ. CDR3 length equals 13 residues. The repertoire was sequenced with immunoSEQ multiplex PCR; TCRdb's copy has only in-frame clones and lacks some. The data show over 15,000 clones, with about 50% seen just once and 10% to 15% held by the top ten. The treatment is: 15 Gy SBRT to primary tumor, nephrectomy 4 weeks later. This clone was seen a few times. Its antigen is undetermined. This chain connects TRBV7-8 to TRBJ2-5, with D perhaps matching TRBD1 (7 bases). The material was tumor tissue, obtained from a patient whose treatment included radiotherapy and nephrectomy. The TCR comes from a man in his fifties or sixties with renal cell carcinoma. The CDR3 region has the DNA TGTACCTCAGGGGGAGGATCCCAAGAGACCCAGTACTTC. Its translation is CTSGGGSQETQYF.